These 28 T cell receptor beta chains originate from one sample sequenced in a study of blood T cell repertoires in COVID-19. The protocol was immunoSEQ multiplex PCR, while the TCRdb copy is restricted to in-frame clones and leaves out a portion. Among around 300,000 clones listed, 75% to 90% were seen once. Material for sequencing was peripheral blood. These receptors were taken from a woman between 35 and 50 years old who had recovered from COVID-19.

V and J are TRBV28 and TRBJ2-7; 8 bases map to TRBD2. The CDR3 runs 16 residues. V gave up 5 bases and J gave up 4 bases; unmatched junction bases: 13. Germline-derived CDR1 and CDR2 are MDHEN and SYDVKM. This CDR3 reads CASSSGSGLAAYEQYF. As DNA, the CDR3 is TGTGCCAGCAGTAGCGGGAGTGGGCTAGCGGCATACGAGCAGTACTTC. Filled out from reference TRBV28 and TRBJ2-7, the complete variable domain reads DVKVTQSSRYLVKRTGEKVFLECVQDMDHENMFWYRQDPGLGLRLIYFSYDVKMKEKGDIPEGYSVSREKKERFSLILESASTNQTSMYLCASSSGSGLAAYEQYFGPGTRLTVT.

The rearrangement uses TRBV19 and TRBJ2-7; D remains ambiguous. Germline V gene sequence: CDR1 LNHDA, CDR2 SQIVND (reference sequence). The CDR3 runs 13 residues. V lost 3 bases and J lost 0, with 6 bases in between. The CDR3 region has the DNA TGTGCCAGTAGTATGGGCACCTCCTACGAGCAGTACTTC. It codes for CASSMGTSYEQYF.

This chain links TRBV7-2 with TRBJ2-1; maybe TRBD2 (6 bases). This CDR3 comprises 15 residues. CDR1 SGHTA and CDR2 FQGNSA come from the germline V gene. Trimming removed 3 bases from V and 8 bases from J, with 17 bases in between. CDR3 sequence (DNA): TGTGCCAGCAGCTTGTTCGGGGGTGTTTTCGATGAGCAGTTCTTC. Protein: CASSLFGGVFDEQFF.

The chain joins TRBV4-1 to TRBJ1-2; 10 positions match TRBD1. J lost 7 bases, V lost 4 bases, and 15 bases had no gene match. The germline gives CDR1 MGHRA, CDR2 YSYEKL. The CDR3 has 17 residues. Here the CDR3 reads CASSPFVRQGASVGYTF. CDR3 nucleotide sequence: TGCGCCAGCAGCCCCTTTGTACGACAGGGGGCGAGCGTTGGCTACACCTTC.

Concerning this clone: One end of the junction does not line up with germline, which may come from a read error. This rearrangement joins TRBV7-7 to TRBJ2-5; TRBD2 matches at 9 bases. This CDR3 contains 15 residues. The germline gives CDR1 SSHAT, CDR2 FNYEAQ (reference sequence). The CDR3: CASSLVAGGRETQYF. Here the CDR3 DNA reads TGTGCTAGCAGCTTAGTCGCGGGAGGGCGTGAGACCCAGTACTTC.

The chain links TRBV7-6 to TRBJ2-1; 8 nucleotides line up with TRBD1. Germline CDR1 is SGHVS and CDR2 is FNYEAQ. This CDR3 has 15 residues. Unmatched junction bases numbered 8, after V lost 5 bases and J lost 5 bases. The CDR3 region has the DNA TGTGCCAGCAGCCAACGGACAGGGATTGACAATGAGCAGTTCTTC. Its protein product is CASSQRTGIDNEQFF.

The gene calls are TRBV27 and TRBJ2-2; 15 bases line up with TRBD2. Germline V lookup: CDR1 MNHEY, CDR2 SMNVEV (reference sequence). Losses at the gene ends were 0 bases for V and 4 bases for J; bases not matched to a gene: 0. This CDR3 comprises 17 residues. The CDR3 DNA follows: TGTGCCAGCAGTTTATCGGGACTAGCGGGAGGCACCGGGGAGCTGTTTTTT. Translation: CASSLSGLAGGTGELFF.

The chain links TRBV5-1 to TRBJ2-2, with a tentative D call TRBD1 (6 bases). Trimming removed 4 bases from V and 8 bases from J, with 15 bases in between. The CDR3 totals 14 residues. Germline CDR1 and CDR2: SGHRS and YFSETQ. DNA for the CDR3: TGCGCCAGCAGCGGACAGTCCGGGTCGGGGGAGCTGTTTTTT. It specifies CASSGQSGSGELFF.

The rearrangement uses TRBV9 and TRBJ2-7; 7 bases align to TRBD1. Germline V gene sequence: CDR1 SGDLS, CDR2 YYNGEE. The trim removed 4 bases at V and 3 bases at J, leaving 4 bases unmatched. The CDR3 extends over 13 amino acids. The DNA of the CDR3 is TGTGCCAGCAGCCAGGGACAGAACTACGAGCAGTACTTC. Amino acids: CASSQGQNYEQYF.

This clone was seen only a few times. The gene calls are TRBV7-8 and TRBJ1-5; D might be TRBD1 (5 bases). This CDR3 contains 15 residues. Trimming stripped 5 bases from V and 3 bases from J, with 14 bases between. Germline assignment: CDR1 SGHVS and CDR2 FQNEAQ. The CDR3 bases are TGTGCCAGCAGCCCAGATGGGGGGTTCAATCAGCCCCAGCATTTT. Its protein product is CASSPDGGFNQPQHF.

The chain has TRBV21-1 and TRBJ2-5; the D call of TRBD2 is as the table states it, not checked on the DNA. TRBV21-1 is shown as a pseudogene. This CDR3 has 15 amino acids. CDR3 DNA sequence: TGTGCCAGCAGCGCGCGACTAGCGGGTCAAGAGACCCAGTACTTC. Translating gives CASSARLAGQETQYF.

This chain links TRBV7-8 with TRBJ1-1, with D hard to call. Trimming shortened V by 0 bases and J by 6 bases, and 8 bases separated the two germline ends. The CDR3 contains 13 residues. Germline V gene data show CDR1 as SGHVS and CDR2 as FQNEAQ. The CDR3 sequence: CASSLASVSEAFF. For the CDR3, the DNA is TGTGCCAGCAGCTTAGCTTCTGTTTCTGAAGCTTTCTTT.

V and J are TRBV19 and TRBJ2-7; 10 nucleotides line up with TRBD2. Germline trimming cut 6 bases from V and 2 bases from J; bases unmatched to any gene: 7. The CDR3 is 15 amino acids. Per germline, CDR1 LNHDA and CDR2 SQIVND (reference sequence). DNA of the CDR3: TGTGCCAGTAGGGAAGGGACTAGCGCTCCCTACGAGCAGTACTTC. It codes for CASREGTSAPYEQYF. The full variable domain, in which reference TRBV19 and TRBJ2-7 provide the parts outside the CDR3, is DGGITQSPKYLFRKEGQNVTLSCEQNLNHDAMYWYRQDPGQGLRLIYYSQIVNDFQKGDIAEGYSVSREKKESFPLTVTSAQKNPTAFYLCASREGTSAPYEQYFGPGTRLTVT.

The gene calls are TRBV18 and TRBJ2-1, with 8 bases matching TRBD1. Trimming at V came to 3 bases and at J to 14 bases, leaving 12 bases not matched to a gene. The CDR3 is 14 residues long. Germline CDR1 KGHSH, CDR2 LQKENI. The CDR3 DNA follows: TGTGCCAGCTCACCCCAGGATGGACAGGGAGAAAAGTTCTTC. It yields the protein CASSPQDGQGEKFF.

V is TRBV5-1 and J is TRBJ2-1, with a possible D match to TRBD1 (5 bases). Germline lookup yields CDR1 SGHRS and CDR2 YFSETQ. The CDR3 runs to 14 residues. Trimming pared 4 bases from V and 4 bases from J, leaving 12 bases between. The CDR3 is CASSPRAPYNEQFF. CDR3 nucleotides: TGCGCCAGCAGCCCCAGGGCCCCTTACAATGAGCAGTTCTTC.

The rearrangement uses TRBV29-1 and TRBJ2-5; 9 nucleotides agree with TRBD1. J was trimmed by 5 bases and V by 4 bases; bases with no gene match: 8. CDR3 size: 14 residues. In germline, CDR1 is SQVTM, CDR2 ANQGSEA. The CDR3 here is CSVVSWTGEETQYF. The CDR3 DNA sequence: TGCAGCGTTGTGTCCTGGACAGGGGAGGAGACCCAGTACTTC.

This rearrangement joins TRBV3-1 (or the pseudogene TRBV3-2) to TRBJ2-2, with 8 bases matching TRBD2. The junction had 5 bases not matched to a gene; V was cut back by 2 bases and J by 3 bases. The germline CDR1 and CDR2 sequences are LGHDT and YNNKEL (reference sequence). The length of the CDR3 is 16 residues. CDR3 DNA: TGTGCCAGCAGCCAAAGTAGCGGGAACTACACCGGGGAGCTGTTTTTT. Translating it yields CASSQSSGNYTGELFF.

V usage is TRBV7-7 and J usage is TRBJ2-1, with TRBD1 identical over 9 bases. CDR1 and CDR2 from the germline V gene are SSHAT and FNYEAQ (reference sequence). The CDR3 consists of 15 residues. The V and J ends lost 5 bases and 7 bases, in that order; junction bases with no gene match: 9. The CDR3 nucleotides are TGTGCCAGCAGCAGACGACAGGGGGTGCGGAATGAGCAGTTCTTC. It codes for CASSRRQGVRNEQFF.

This chain uses TRBV19 with TRBJ2-7, with D possibly matching TRBD2 (5 bases). V shed 4 bases and J shed 3 bases, with 7 bases lying between them. This CDR3 has 12 residues. Per germline, CDR1 LNHDA and CDR2 SQIVND (reference sequence). For the CDR3, the DNA is TGTGCCAGTAGTACCGGACTCTACGAGCAGTACTTC. Translation: CASSTGLYEQYF.

This clone was seen just once. V is TRBV24-1 and J is TRBJ2-3; TRBD2 aligns across 10 bases. The CDR3 runs 16 residues. J lost 5 bases, V lost 2 bases, and 6 bases had no gene match. Germline V gene data show CDR1 as KGHDR and CDR2 as SFDVKD. The CDR3 bases are TGTGCCACCAGTGATTGGAATAGCGGGGGGCAAGATACGCAGTATTTT. Protein: CATSDWNSGGQDTQYF.

The chain employs TRBV3-1 (or the pseudogene TRBV3-2) and TRBJ2-7; the match to TRBD2 covers 7 bases. The CDR3 is made up of 15 amino acids. The germline CDR1 and CDR2 sequences are LGHDT and YNNKEL (reference sequence). V lost 1 base, J lost 0 bases, and 3 bases stayed unmatched. CDR3 in DNA: TGTGCCAGCAGCCAAGTCGCTAGCGGCTCCTACGAGCAGTACTTC. Residues: CASSQVASGSYEQYF.

The rearrangement links TRBV19 to TRBJ2-5; TRBD1 agrees at 9 bases. The germline gives CDR1 LNHDA, CDR2 SQIVND (reference sequence). The CDR3 has 15 amino acids. Trimming took 5 bases from V and 5 from J; bases not matched to a gene: 9. The CDR3 is CASSGLQGAGETQYF. The DNA for the CDR3 is TGTGCCAGTAGTGGACTACAGGGGGCAGGGGAGACCCAGTACTTC.

The genes are TRBV6-6 and TRBJ1-4; D remains ambiguous. Trimming removed 6 bases from V and 7 bases from J, with 9 bases in between. Germline V lookup: CDR1 MNHNY, CDR2 SVGAGI (reference sequence). This CDR3 has 12 residues. For the CDR3, the DNA is TGTGCCAGCAGAACTGGAGGTGAAAAACTGTTTTTT. Amino acid sequence: CASRTGGEKLFF.

The table lists this clone with a few counts. This chain links TRBV30 with TRBJ2-6; D call uncertain. Per germline, CDR1 GTSNPN and CDR2 SVGIG (reference sequence). The CDR3 loop spans 13 amino acids. V dropped 7 bases and J dropped 2 bases, with 9 bases sitting between them. For the CDR3, the DNA is TGTGCCTCCTCTACCCCTGGGGCCAACGTCCTGACTTTC. This gives the protein CASSTPGANVLTF.

This clone appeared once. J is TRBJ2-7 and V is TRBV6-5, with 10 bases fitting TRBD1. The junction had 7 bases not matched to a gene; V was cut back by 6 bases and J by 2 bases. Germline-derived CDR1 and CDR2 are MNHEY and SVGAGI. This CDR3 is built from 15 residues. CDR3: CASSLETGGPYEQYF. CDR3 coding DNA: TGTGCCAGCAGCCTGGAGACAGGGGGCCCCTACGAGCAGTACTTC.

The chain links TRBV28 to TRBJ2-7, with a weak D call TRBD1 (5 bases). V was shortened by 2 bases and J by 4 bases, with 12 bases between the two germline ends. The CDR3 length is 14 residues. Germline values: CDR1 MDHEN, CDR2 SYDVKM. The chain's CDR3 is CASSLLDNVYEQYF. In nucleotides, the CDR3 is TGTGCCAGCAGTTTACTGGACAATGTATACGAGCAGTACTTC.

The rearrangement links TRBV5-1 to TRBJ1-1; no definite D call. The V gene lost 3 bases and the J gene lost 5 bases, with 14 bases spanning the gap. CDR1 SGHRS and CDR2 YFSETQ come from the germline V gene. This CDR3 has 14 amino acids. The CDR3 bases are TGCGCCAGCAGCTCCGGTGGAGCTGGAACTGAAGCTTTCTTT. It is translated as CASSSGGAGTEAFF.

The V gene is TRBV11-3, the J gene TRBJ2-1; 16 bases are a match to TRBD2. Germline V gene data show CDR1 as SGHNT and CDR2 as YENEEA. V lost 6 bases to trimming and J lost 2 bases; unmatched junction nucleotides: 4. CDR3 length: 17 residues. CDR3 DNA: TGTGCCAGCAGTCCCGGGACTAGCGGGAGGGCCTACAATGAGCAGTTCTTC. Its protein product is CASSPGTSGRAYNEQFF.